This T cell receptor beta chain was profiled in a study of neurological immune-mediated disorders. The study, taken as a whole, reports: The multiple sclerosis repertoire cluster had no clinical or MRI correlate.

The team produced cDNA through 5'RACE using 10-nucleotide random UMIs. TCRdb analysed the 5' RACE reads with MiXCR anew, one entry per CDR3 protein. This table has about 69,000 distinct CDR3 sequences, about 4.2% appearing once. Unsorted libraries came from 2 million PBMCs stored at -80 °C. This clonotype was detected only a few times. Its antigen is currently unknown. A much larger clone is a single base away; this may be a read error. This CDR3 region has 13 residues. V lost 4 bases, J lost 4 bases, and 9 bases lay in between. From germline, CDR1 is LNHNV and CDR2 YYDKDF (reference sequence). The source material was PBMCs. The sequence was obtained from a man aged 30 to 45 with multiple sclerosis. The V and J genes are TRBV15 and TRBJ2-3; D not certain. CDR3 in amino acids: CATSMPPSDTQYF. The CDR3 nucleotides are TGTGCCACCAGCATGCCCCCATCAGATACGCAGTATTTT.